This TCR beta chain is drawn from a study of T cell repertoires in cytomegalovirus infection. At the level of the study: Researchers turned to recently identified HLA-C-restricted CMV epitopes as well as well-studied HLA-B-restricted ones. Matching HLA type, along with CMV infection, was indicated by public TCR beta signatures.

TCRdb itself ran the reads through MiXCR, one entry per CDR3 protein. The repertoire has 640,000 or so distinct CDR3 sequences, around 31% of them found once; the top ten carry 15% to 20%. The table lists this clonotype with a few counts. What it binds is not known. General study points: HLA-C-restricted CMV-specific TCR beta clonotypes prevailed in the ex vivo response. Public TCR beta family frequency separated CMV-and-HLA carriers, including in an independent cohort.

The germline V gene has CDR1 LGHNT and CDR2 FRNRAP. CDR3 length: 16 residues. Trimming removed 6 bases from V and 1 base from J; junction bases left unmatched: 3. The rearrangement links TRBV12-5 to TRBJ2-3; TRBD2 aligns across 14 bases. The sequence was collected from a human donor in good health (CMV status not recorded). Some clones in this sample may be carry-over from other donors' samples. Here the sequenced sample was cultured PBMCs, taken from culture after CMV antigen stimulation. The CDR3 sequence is CASGWTSGGRTDTQYF. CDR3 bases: TGTGCTAGTGGCTGGACTAGCGGGGGGCGCACAGATACGCAGTATTTT.